One and the same sample provided the 17 T cell receptor beta chains below, sequenced in a study of T cells after yellow fever vaccination. A single record per CDR3 protein comes from TCRdb applying MiXCR to the 5' RACE reads. The sample lists 300,000 to 400,000 distinct CDR3 sequences, about 9.5% occurring once. The sequencing here drew on PBMCs, taken on the day of the first yellow fever vaccination. These receptors all stem from a man in his late teens or twenties who received the YFV17D yellow fever vaccine.

This rearrangement joins TRBV15 to TRBJ2-2, with 10 bases identical to TRBD1. The CDR3 is made up of 18 amino acids. CDR1 and CDR2 from the germline V gene are LNHNV and YYDKDF (reference sequence). Trimming at V came to 2 bases and at J to 0 bases, leaving 6 bases not matched to a gene. The CDR3 DNA follows: TGTGCCACCAGCAGAAGACAGGGGGCAAATACGAACACCGGGGAGCTGTTTTTT. Amino acid sequence: CATSRRQGANTNTGELFF.

This clonotype appeared a few times. The chain uses TRBV7-2 and TRBJ2-3; tentative D call: TRBD2 (6 bases). Germline CDR1 reads SGHTA; CDR2 reads FQGNSA. The V end lost 3 bases, the J end lost 2 bases, and 12 bases lay between the germline ends. The CDR3 length is 15 residues. The CDR3 nucleotides are TGTGCCAGCAGCTTGGGGGGAGGTTACACAGATACGCAGTATTTT. Its protein product is CASSLGGGYTDTQYF.

The chain carries TRBV5-4 and TRBJ2-7, with 8 bases aligning to TRBD2. The CDR3 sequence is 14 residues long. After removal of 3 bases from V and 2 bases from J, the junction contained 4 bases not matched to a gene. CDR1 and CDR2 from the germline V gene are SGHNT and YYREEE (reference sequence). CDR3 DNA: TGTGCCAGCAGCTCCGAGCGGGGGACCTACGAGCAGTACTTC. Its translation: CASSSERGTYEQYF.

This clonotype was seen more than once but under ten times. The rearrangement links TRBV5-6 to TRBJ2-7; 11 bases are a match to TRBD1. Germline V gene sequence: CDR1 SGHDT, CDR2 YYEEEE. Trimming cost V 4 bases and J 6 bases; bases outside gene matches: 3. The CDR3 has 13 amino acids. The DNA of the CDR3 is TGTGCCAGCAGCCGCGGGACAGGGGGCGAGCAGTACTTC. Protein product: CASSRGTGGEQYF.

Only a few counts were recorded for this clonotype. The V gene is TRBV20-1, the J gene TRBJ1-3, with D possibly matching TRBD1 (5 bases). Germline V lookup: CDR1 DFQATT, CDR2 SNEGSKA (reference sequence). The CDR3 runs 14 residues. The germline V and J ends were trimmed by 3 bases and 3 bases, with 12 bases remaining between them. The CDR3 region has the DNA TGCAGTGCTAGCTTTTTGGGGGTTGGAAACACCATATATTTT. As protein: CSASFLGVGNTIYF.

This clonotype showed up just a few times. The gene calls are TRBV12-3 or TRBV12-4 and TRBJ2-3; D not resolved. The V end was cut by 3 bases, the J end by 2 bases, with 18 bases between. The CDR3 length is 17 residues. Written as DNA, the CDR3 is TGTGCCAGCAGTTTTTGGCTGTCCCCAGCGTACACAGATACGCAGTATTTT. Its translation is CASSFWLSPAYTDTQYF.

The J gene is TRBJ2-7, the V gene TRBV7-9; no definite D call. Per the germline V gene, CDR1 is SEHNR and CDR2 is FQNEAQ (reference sequence). The CDR3 consists of 12 residues. Trimming cost V 5 bases and J 4 bases, with 9 bases left between them. CDR3 nucleotides: TGTGCCAGCAGCCCCTCTGGGTACGAGCAGTACGTC. It encodes CASSPSGYEQYV.

The chain is built from TRBV7-2 and TRBJ2-2, with D tentatively TRBD1 (6 bases). There are 15 residues in the CDR3. V was clipped by 3 bases and J by 5 bases, with 13 bases between them. Germline V gene data show CDR1 as SGHTA and CDR2 as FQGNSA. The CDR3 sequence is CASSFVGGRTGELFF. The DNA of the CDR3 is TGTGCCAGCAGCTTCGTAGGGGGTCGGACCGGGGAGCTGTTTTTT.

The table lists this clonotype with a few counts. The V gene is TRBV4-3, the J gene TRBJ2-2; 8 positions match TRBD1. CDR3 length equals 17 residues. V shed 2 bases, J shed 1 base, and the junction held 6 bases outside the gene matches. Germline CDR1 LGHNA, CDR2 YSLEER. The CDR3 loop reads CASSQLAGTGNTGELFF. DNA for the CDR3: TGCGCCAGCAGCCAACTCGCCGGGACAGGGAACACCGGGGAGCTGTTTTTT.

This clonotype was detected ten times or more. The rearrangement links TRBV4-3 to TRBJ2-3; D assignment may be TRBD1 or TRBD2 (6 bases each). The CDR3 covers 15 residues. Germline CDR1 is LGHNA and CDR2 is YSLEER. Trimming stripped 1 base from V and 6 bases from J, with 14 bases between. Here the CDR3 DNA reads TGCGCCAGCAGCCAAGTTAGGGGGGTGGGGGATACGCAGTATTTT. Its translation is CASSQVRGVGDTQYF.

This clonotype was recorded a few times. The chain carries TRBV6-5 and TRBJ1-5; D gene ambiguous. V shed 6 bases and J shed 2 bases, with 14 bases lying between them. The germline CDR1 and CDR2 sequences are MNHEY and SVGAGI. The CDR3 length is 15 residues. CDR3 DNA sequence: TGTGCCAGCAGAGGGAATTTACTGGGCAATCAGCCCCAGCATTTT. It is translated as CASRGNLLGNQPQHF.

The V call is TRBV7-6, the J call TRBJ2-3; 7 bases match TRBD1. The CDR3 is made up of 17 amino acids. With 0 bases clipped from V and 4 bases from J, the junction kept 10 bases outside the gene matches. The V gene's germline CDR1 is SGHVS and CDR2 FNYEAQ. CDR3 coding DNA: TGTGCCAGCAGCTTAGCGGTGAAGGGGGCCATCCCAGATACGCAGTATTTT. This codes for CASSLAVKGAIPDTQYF.

This clonotype was recorded a few times. V and J are TRBV19 and TRBJ1-5, with D perhaps TRBD1 (5 bases). This CDR3 contains 17 residues. CDR1 LNHDA and CDR2 SQIVND come from the germline V gene (reference sequence). The germline V and J ends were trimmed by 2 bases and 7 bases, with 21 bases remaining between them. In DNA, the CDR3 is TGTGCCAGTAGTATAAATCTGGGGCAGGACCTAACCCAGCCCCAGCATTTT. Residues: CASSINLGQDLTQPQHF.

This clonotype was seen a handful of times. The chain employs TRBV10-3 and TRBJ1-1; no firm D call. Deletions cut 10 bases from V and 0 bases from J, with 12 bases between. Germline lookup yields CDR1 ENHRY and CDR2 SYGVKD. This CDR3 has 13 amino acids. CDR3 loop: CANRPDMNTEAFF. CDR3 DNA sequence: TGTGCCAACAGACCAGATATGAACACTGAAGCTTTCTTT.

This clonotype has just a few counts. The genes are TRBV4-1 and TRBJ2-7, with D possibly called TRBD1 or TRBD2 (5 bases each). V was pared by 3 bases and J by 4 bases, with 10 bases between. The CDR3 extends over 13 amino acids. CDR1 MGHRA and CDR2 YSYEKL come from the germline V gene. The CDR3 nucleotides read TGCGCCAGCAGCCATGTGTGGGGGTACGAGCAGTACTTC. It specifies CASSHVWGYEQYF.

The table lists this clonotype with many counts. The chain employs TRBV7-2 and TRBJ2-1; no clear D gene. Germline CDR1 and CDR2: SGHTA and FQGNSA. Between the trimmed V and J ends, which lost 2 bases and 4 bases, there was a span of 15 bases. The CDR3 runs 16 residues. The CDR3 coding sequence is TGTGCCAGCAGCTTAAATCAGCCGATCGGATACAATGAGCAGTTCTTC. This gives the protein CASSLNQPIGYNEQFF.

This clonotype was seen a handful of times. The CDR3 sequence: CASSPEGNWEAFF. In DNA, the CDR3 is TGCGCCAGCAGCCCGGAAGGGAACTGGGAAGCTTTCTTT. J is TRBJ1-1 and V is TRBV5-1, with unresolved D. Trimming left V 4 bases short and J 8 bases short, with 15 bases between. This CDR3 has 13 amino acids. CDR1 is SGHRS, CDR2 YFSETQ, per germline.